Shown below are 31 T cell receptor beta chains from a single sample sequenced in a study of spatial heterogeneity in lung cancer. Time point denoted: blood at routine non-recurrence follow-up after resection. From the 5' RACE reads, TCRdb called clonotypes with MiXCR, one entry per CDR3 protein. The sample has nearly 95,000 distinct CDR3 sequences, approximately 19% seen once. The sample was PBMCs, taken at follow-up. The receptors originated from a male donor with early-stage non-small cell lung cancer.

Ten or more counts support this clonotype. This rearrangement joins TRBV24-1 to TRBJ1-2; D not certain. Germline CDR1 is KGHDR and CDR2 is SFDVKD. The V end lost 9 bases, the J end lost 4 bases, and 20 bases lay between the germline ends. CDR3 size: 15 residues. The CDR3 here is CATQSQGYEVYGYTF. The DNA of the CDR3 is TGTGCCACCCAGTCGCAAGGGTACGAGGTCTATGGCTACACCTTC.

This clonotype was recorded many times. The chain is built from TRBV5-1 and TRBJ2-3; the match to TRBD2 covers 12 bases. This CDR3 is 16 amino acids long. The J segment lost 3 bases and the V segment lost 0 bases, leaving 2 bases of the junction unmatched. The germline CDR1 and CDR2 sequences are SGHRS and YFSETQ. The CDR3 DNA is TGCGCCAGCAGCTTGGGGACTAGCGGGGATACAGATACGCAGTATTTT. It translates to CASSLGTSGDTDTQYF.

V gene TRBV2 combines with J gene TRBJ2-1, with 7 nucleotides matching TRBD1. The CDR3 contains 13 residues. Germline V gene data show CDR1 as SNHLY and CDR2 as FYNNEI. V gave up 10 bases and J gave up 5 bases; unmatched junction bases: 8. The CDR3 spells CANLGQKNNEQFF. In DNA, the CDR3 is TGTGCCAACCTGGGACAGAAGAACAATGAGCAGTTCTTC.

This chain connects TRBV6-5 to TRBJ2-1; TRBD1 aligns across 8 bases. V lost 0 bases, J lost 9 bases, and 7 bases stayed unmatched. The CDR3 has 15 residues. Germline V lookup: CDR1 MNHEY, CDR2 SVGAGI. The CDR3 loop reads CASSYSRQGQGEQFF. CDR3 DNA sequence: TGTGCCAGCAGTTACTCGCGACAGGGGCAGGGTGAGCAGTTCTTC.

J is TRBJ2-1 and V is TRBV11-2; tentatively, D is TRBD2 (6 bases). The V and J ends lost 8 bases and 10 bases respectively, with 18 bases between them. The germline V gene encodes CDR1 SGHAT and CDR2 FQNNGV. The CDR3 loop spans 13 amino acids. The CDR3: CASGSKNSGEQFF. Here the CDR3 DNA reads TGTGCCAGCGGGTCAAAAAATAGCGGAGAGCAGTTCTTC.

The chain links TRBV2 to TRBJ2-1; 9 nucleotides align to TRBD2. The V gene's germline CDR1 is SNHLY and CDR2 FYNNEI. V was clipped by 5 bases and J by 2 bases; unmatched bases: 7. The CDR3 covers 16 residues. DNA for the CDR3: TGTGCCAGCAGTAGTATGGCTAGCGGGACCTACAATGAGCAGTTCTTC. It encodes CASSSMASGTYNEQFF.

In this sample, this clonotype turned up a few times. The gene calls are TRBV20-1 and TRBJ1-6; D unclear. Trimming removed 0 bases at V and 0 bases at J, with 6 bases between. This CDR3 is 15 amino acids long. Germline V gene lookup returns CDR1 DFQATT and CDR2 SNEGSKA (reference sequence). The CDR3 loop is CSARDRGSYNSPLHF. CDR3 coding DNA: TGCAGTGCTAGAGATCGGGGCTCCTATAATTCACCCCTCCACTTT.

The V and J genes are TRBV7-2 and TRBJ2-1; the match to TRBD2 covers 12 bases. The CDR3 covers 14 residues. Germline V gene lookup returns CDR1 SGHTA and CDR2 FQGNSA. Losses at the gene ends were 5 bases for V and 9 bases for J; bases not matched to a gene: 5. CDR3 bases: TGTGCCAGCAGCCTTGGGACTAGCGGGCGTGAGCAGTTCTTC. Protein: CASSLGTSGREQFF.

V and J are TRBV5-1 and TRBJ2-3; D may match TRBD1 or TRBD2 (5 bases each). The CDR3 extends over 13 amino acids. Per the germline V gene, CDR1 is SGHRS and CDR2 is YFSETQ. Trimming took 4 bases from V and 11 from J, leaving 17 bases between them. CDR3: CASSDNWGTGQYF. The CDR3 bases are TGCGCCAGCAGCGATAACTGGGGGACGGGGCAGTATTTT.

Remarks on this clonotype: A read error may be the cause here, since a much bigger clone is one base away. The chain links TRBV12-3 or TRBV12-4 to TRBJ2-2; TRBD2 might be the D (5 bases). The CDR3 length is 16 residues. CDR3 DNA sequence: TGTGCCAGCAGTTTTGGGCCCACCGAGGGCACCGGGGAGCCGTTTTTT. The encoded protein is CASSFGPTEGTGEPFF.

This clonotype was seen ten or more times. The chain is built from TRBV2 and TRBJ1-5; D is possibly TRBD1 (6 bases). Germline CDR1 is SNHLY and CDR2 is FYNNEI. The CDR3 contains 16 residues. Trimming shortened V by 6 bases and J by 0 bases, and 15 bases separated the two germline ends. The CDR3 DNA follows: TGTGCCAGCAGGGGACCGGGACAAAATAGCAATCAGCCCCAGCATTTT. Protein sequence: CASRGPGQNSNQPQHF.

The chain links TRBV15 to TRBJ2-7; D uncertain. Germline CDR1 is LNHNV and CDR2 is YYDKDF (reference sequence). The CDR3 is made up of 15 amino acids. V lost 0 bases and J 6 bases, leaving 15 bases between the germline ends. DNA for the CDR3: TGTGCCACCAGCAGAGATATAGGGTTCGTATTCGAGCAGTACTTC. It codes for CATSRDIGFVFEQYF.

The genes are TRBV12-3 or TRBV12-4 and TRBJ1-1, with 11 bases fitting TRBD1. The CDR3 is 17 amino acids. Trimming removed 6 bases from V and 1 base from J; junction bases left unmatched: 10. DNA of the CDR3: TGTGCCAGCAGACCAGGACAGGGGGCTCGGGGGAACACTGAAGCTTTCTTT. Translating it yields CASRPGQGARGNTEAFF.

The genes are TRBV3-1 and TRBJ2-1; 13 bases match TRBD2. The CDR3 sequence is 17 residues long. Unmatched junction bases numbered 6, after V lost 4 bases and J lost 3 bases. The V gene's germline CDR1 is LGHDT and CDR2 YNNKEL (reference sequence). CDR3 protein: CASSRRTSGSGYNEQFF. CDR3 coding DNA: TGTGCCAGCAGCCGCAGGACTAGCGGGAGTGGCTACAATGAGCAGTTCTTC.

Note on this clonotype: A single base separates this from a much larger clone, so it may be a read error. V usage is TRBV27 and J usage is TRBJ1-6; D is uncertain. V lost 11 bases and J lost 2, with 13 bases in between. This CDR3 comprises 14 residues. Germline V lookup: CDR1 MNHEY, CDR2 SMNVEV (reference sequence). The CDR3 sequence is CAGTSGTYNSPLHF. CDR3 bases: TGTGCCGGCACCTCCGGGACCTATAATTCACCCCTCCACTTT.

This clonotype was counted only a few times. This chain connects TRBV4-2 to TRBJ1-3; D uncertain. Deletions cut 4 bases from V and 4 bases from J, with 5 bases between. This CDR3 has 12 residues. Germline values: CDR1 LGHNA, CDR2 YNFKEQ. DNA for the CDR3: TGTGCCAGCAGCCCCGGGGGAAACACCATATATTTT. It codes for CASSPGGNTIYF.

The table lists this clonotype with a few counts. The V call is TRBV5-1, the J call TRBJ2-1; TRBD1 aligns across 9 bases. The germline gives CDR1 SGHRS, CDR2 YFSETQ. There are 15 residues in the CDR3. The trim removed 4 bases at V and 0 bases at J, leaving 2 bases unmatched. This CDR3 reads CASSGGQGSYNEQFF. The CDR3 nucleotides are TGCGCCAGCAGCGGGGGACAGGGCTCCTACAATGAGCAGTTCTTC.

The chain is built from TRBV5-5 and TRBJ1-1; unclear D gene. V was pared by 1 base and J by 1 base, with 8 bases between. The CDR3 extends over 14 amino acids. Per the germline V gene, CDR1 is SGHKS and CDR2 is YYEKEE (reference sequence). In DNA, the CDR3 is TGTGCCAGCAGCTTGAACAGCCCGAACACTGAAGCTTTCTTT. Protein product: CASSLNSPNTEAFF.

This clonotype was seen at least ten times. V usage is TRBV25-1 and J usage is TRBJ2-7, with 10 bases identical to TRBD1. Losses at the gene ends were 4 bases for V and 4 bases for J; bases not matched to a gene: 1. Germline lookup yields CDR1 MGHDK and CDR2 SYGVNS. The CDR3 sequence is 13 residues long. The CDR3 is CASSAGQGYEQYF. For the CDR3, the DNA is TGTGCCAGCAGTGCGGGACAGGGGTACGAGCAGTACTTC.

V usage is TRBV5-6 and J usage is TRBJ2-7; TRBD1 aligns across 9 bases. The CDR3 totals 15 residues. CDR1 is SGHDT, CDR2 YYEEEE, per germline. Unmatched junction bases numbered 8, after V lost 4 bases and J lost 3 bases. CDR3 region: CASSGEGQGVYEQYF. In DNA, the CDR3 is TGTGCCAGCAGCGGAGAGGGACAGGGAGTCTACGAGCAGTACTTC.

In its sample, this clonotype was seen a few times. CDR3 region: CASSQGTFRKEQYF. Here the CDR3 DNA reads TGCGCCAGCAGCCAAGGAACGTTTCGGAAAGAGCAGTACTTC. V is TRBV4-1 and J is TRBJ2-7; no firm D call. V lost 1 base and J 7 bases, leaving 14 bases between the germline ends. The CDR3 is 14 residues long. Germline V CDR1 and CDR2: MGHRA, YSYEKL.

The rearrangement joins TRBV24-1 to TRBJ2-1, with 12 bases lining up with TRBD2. Looked up from germline, CDR1 is KGHDR and CDR2 is SFDVKD. This CDR3 has 16 amino acids. V lost 4 bases and J lost 4; bases outside the gene matches: 4. The chain's CDR3 is CATSDPGTSGYNEQFF. The CDR3 DNA sequence: TGTGCCACCAGTGACCCCGGGACTAGCGGGTACAATGAGCAGTTCTTC.

The CDR3 is CASRPTDGAARETQYF. DNA of the CDR3: TGTGCCAGCAGGCCGACGGACGGGGCGGCTCGAGAGACCCAGTACTTC. V is TRBV7-8 and J is TRBJ2-5; possibly TRBD1 or TRBD2 for D (5 bases each). Deletions cut 6 bases from V and 4 bases from J, with 21 bases between. The germline CDR1 and CDR2 sequences are SGHVS and FQNEAQ. There are 16 residues in the CDR3.

The rearrangement uses TRBV7-2 and TRBJ2-5, with D unresolved. The ends were cut back, 3 bases at V and 7 bases at J, with 12 bases in the middle. Germline assignment: CDR1 SGHTA and CDR2 FQGNSA. CDR3 length equals 13 residues. The CDR3 protein is CASSLPSDVTQYF. Written as DNA, the CDR3 is TGTGCCAGCAGCTTGCCCTCGGACGTGACCCAGTACTTC.

This clonotype has a handful of counts. The chain links TRBV24-1 to TRBJ2-1; no clear D gene. The V end was cut by 2 bases, the J end by 6 bases, with 10 bases between. This CDR3 comprises 14 residues. Germline V CDR1 and CDR2: KGHDR, SFDVKD. CDR3 DNA: TGTGCCACCAGTGATTCAAGAGAAATCAATGAGCAGTTCTTC. This translates into CATSDSREINEQFF.

The rearrangement joins TRBV20-1 to TRBJ1-4; tentative D call: TRBD1 (5 bases). V gave up 5 bases and J gave up 3 bases, with 10 bases separating them. Germline CDR1 is DFQATT and CDR2 is SNEGSKA (reference sequence). The CDR3 length is 13 residues. CDR3 region: CSARQRSNEKLFF. CDR3 in DNA: TGCAGTGCTCGACAGAGATCTAATGAAAAACTGTTTTTT.

In this sample, this clonotype turned up a few times. The J gene is TRBJ2-4, the V gene TRBV3-1, with 15 bases fitting TRBD2. CDR3 length: 21 residues. V lost 4 bases to trimming and J lost 0 bases; unmatched junction nucleotides: 13. CDR1 and CDR2 (germline): LGHDT, YNNKEL (reference sequence). The CDR3, as DNA: TGTGCCAGCAGCCCCGGACTAGCGGGGGGGCAACAGCCCCTAGCCAAAAACATTCAGTACTTC. The encoded protein is CASSPGLAGGQQPLAKNIQYF.

The rearrangement uses TRBV6-5 and TRBJ2-5, with 11 positions matching TRBD2. The V segment lost 0 bases and the J segment 2 bases; nucleotides outside the gene matches: 5. CDR3 length equals 17 residues. Per germline, CDR1 MNHEY and CDR2 SVGAGI. CDR3: CASSYSTGLAVQETQYF. Written as DNA, the CDR3 is TGTGCCAGCAGTTACTCAACGGGACTAGCGGTACAAGAGACCCAGTACTTC.

The V call is TRBV6-5, the J call TRBJ2-5; TRBD2 might be the D (7 bases). Germline CDR1 MNHEY, CDR2 SVGAGI. This CDR3 has 18 residues. V shed 2 bases and J shed 5 bases, with 24 bases lying between them. CDR3 DNA sequence: TGTGCCAGCAGTTACACCTCTGGGGGAGGGGGAGCGTTGGAGACCCAGTACTTC. It codes for CASSYTSGGGGALETQYF.

The CDR3 is CASSYSGPYNEQFF. DNA of the CDR3: TGTGCCAGCAGTTACAGCGGGCCCTACAATGAGCAGTTCTTC. This rearrangement joins TRBV6-6 to TRBJ2-1, with D perhaps TRBD2 (6 bases). Germline V gives CDR1 MNHNY, CDR2 SVGAGI (reference sequence). The CDR3 covers 14 residues. Trimming stripped 2 bases from V and 2 bases from J, with 7 bases between.

CDR3 nucleotides: TGCAGCGTTGTGGGGGTCCTGTCAAACACTGAAGCTTTCTTT. Translation gives CSVVGVLSNTEAFF. The chain joins TRBV29-1 to TRBJ1-1, with D tentatively TRBD1 (5 bases). Trimming removed 4 bases from V and 2 bases from J, with 14 bases in between. CDR1 is SQVTM, CDR2 ANQGSEA, per germline. The CDR3 length is 14 residues.